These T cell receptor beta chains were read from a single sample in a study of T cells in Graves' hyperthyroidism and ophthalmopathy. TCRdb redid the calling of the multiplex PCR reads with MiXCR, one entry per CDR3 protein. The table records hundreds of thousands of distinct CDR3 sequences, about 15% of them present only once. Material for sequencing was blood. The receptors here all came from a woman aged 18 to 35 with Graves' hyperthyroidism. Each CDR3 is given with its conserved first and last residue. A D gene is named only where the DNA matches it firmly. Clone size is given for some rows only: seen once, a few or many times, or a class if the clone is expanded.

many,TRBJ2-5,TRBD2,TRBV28,CASSLRLAGGETQYF,TGTGCCAGCAGTTTAAGGCTAGCGGGAGGCGAGACCCAGTACTTC
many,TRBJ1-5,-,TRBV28,CASSPGPGRGRQPQHF,TGTGCCAGCAGCCCTGGGCCGGGCAGGGGACGTCAGCCCCAGCATTTT
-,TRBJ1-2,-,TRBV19,CASSIGGYYGYTF,TGTGCCAGTAGTATTGGGGGTTACTATGGCTACACCTTC
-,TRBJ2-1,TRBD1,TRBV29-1,CSVFRDSDNEQFF,TGCAGCGTTTTCCGGGACAGTGACAATGAGCAGTTCTTC
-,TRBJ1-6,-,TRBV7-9,CASSSGLGNSPLHF,TGTGCCAGCAGCTCGGGCCTGGGGAACTCACCCCTCCACTTT
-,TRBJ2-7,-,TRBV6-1,CASSSGTKVSYEQYF,TGTGCCAGCAGTTCCGGGACGAAAGTTTCCTACGAGCAGTACTTC
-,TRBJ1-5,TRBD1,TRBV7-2,CASSSPDRGGPGGNQPQHF,TGTGCCAGCAGCTCCCCGGACAGGGGGGGCCCTGGAGGGAATCAGCCCCAGCATTTT
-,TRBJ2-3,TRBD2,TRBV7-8,CASSRRTSGRLSTDTQYF,TGTGCCAGCAGCCGAAGGACTAGCGGGAGGCTTAGCACAGATACGCAGTATTTT
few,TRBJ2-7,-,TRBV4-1,CASSQGLLNYEQYF,TGCGCCAGCAGCCAGGGCCTCCTGAACTACGAGCAGTACTTC
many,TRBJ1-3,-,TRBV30,CAWKGVGNTIYF,TGTGCCTGGAAGGGAGTTGGAAACACCATATATTTT